Shown below are 24 T cell receptor beta chains from a single sample sequenced in a study of graft-versus-host responses after intestinal transplantation. The protocol was immunoSEQ multiplex PCR, while the TCRdb copy is restricted to in-frame clones and leaves out a portion. The sample holds 90,000 to 150,000 clones; 90% to 95% are singletons and the top ten take roughly 0.11%. These receptors' antigens are unknown. The sequenced sample was unstimulated CD4+ T cells sorted from spleen or lymph node cells, obtained before intestinal transplant. These receptors originate from a human donor who received an intestinal transplant.

This chain connects TRBV15 to TRBJ2-1; 13 positions agree with TRBD2. With V trimmed by 1 base and J by 7 bases, 7 bases remained unmatched. The germline CDR1 and CDR2 sequences are LNHNV and YYDKDF (reference sequence). The CDR3 runs to 17 residues. CDR3 coding DNA: TGTGCCACCAGCAGAGGAGAGACTAGCGGGAGGAAGAATGAGCAGTTCTTC. This codes for CATSRGETSGRKNEQFF.

The chain recombines TRBV19 with TRBJ1-5, with a tentative D call TRBD1 (6 bases). The germline V gene has CDR1 LNHDA and CDR2 SQIVND (reference sequence). V was pared by 8 bases and J by 0 bases, with 14 bases between. The CDR3 is 15 amino acids. CDR3 bases: TGTGCCAGTCTTTACAGGGTGAATAGCAATCAGCCCCAGCATTTT. This gives the protein CASLYRVNSNQPQHF.

The rearrangement uses TRBV9 and TRBJ2-7; TRBD2 agrees at 7 bases. CDR1 and CDR2 from the germline V gene are SGDLS and YYNGEE. This CDR3 is 17 amino acids long. Trimming removed 4 bases from V and 3 bases from J; junction bases left unmatched: 16. For the CDR3, the DNA is TGTGCCAGCAGCCCCCGGGTTGGGTCTAGCGGTTACTACGAGCAGTACTTC. Translated: CASSPRVGSSGYYEQYF.

V and J are TRBV10-3 and TRBJ2-7; 10 bases agree with TRBD2. The J segment lost 1 base and the V segment lost 5 bases, leaving 2 bases of the junction unmatched. CDR1 is ENHRY and CDR2 is SYGVKD in the germline V gene. The CDR3 runs to 14 residues. CDR3 residues: CAISSLAGSYEQYF. The CDR3 nucleotides are TGTGCCATCAGTTCACTAGCGGGGTCCTACGAGCAGTACTTC.

CDR3 nucleotides: TGTGCCAGTGGGCGGGGCGGCCTTCCCACAGATACGCAGTATTTT. Its protein product is CASGRGGLPTDTQYF. The rearrangement joins TRBV6-1 to TRBJ2-3, with D possibly matching TRBD2 (6 bases). The length of the CDR3 is 15 residues. The V end lost 9 bases, the J end lost 2 bases, and 18 bases lay between the germline ends. Germline-derived CDR1 and CDR2 are MNHNS and SASEGT.

This chain joins TRBV27 and TRBJ2-3; 9 nucleotides agree with TRBD2. Per the germline V gene, CDR1 is MNHEY and CDR2 is SMNVEV (reference sequence). V trimming: 3 bases; J trimming: 0 bases; junction bases outside the gene matches: 7. The length of the CDR3 is 17 residues. CDR3 sequence: CASSLISGRTSTDTQYF. The DNA of the CDR3 is TGTGCCAGCAGTTTGATTAGCGGGAGAACTAGCACAGATACGCAGTATTTT.

The rearrangement uses TRBV5-6 and TRBJ2-7, with no clear D. Germline CDR1 SGHDT, CDR2 YYEEEE. Trimming left V 4 bases short and J 2 bases short, with 7 bases between. The CDR3 spans 12 residues. The CDR3 sequence: CASSRAAYEQYF. CDR3 nucleotide sequence: TGTGCCAGCAGCCGGGCAGCCTACGAGCAGTACTTC.

The chain employs TRBV27 and TRBJ2-7; D is unresolved. Germline loops: CDR1 MNHEY, CDR2 SMNVEV (reference sequence). The CDR3 loop spans 13 amino acids. Trimming shortened V by 5 bases and J by 5 bases, and 13 bases separated the two germline ends. The CDR3 DNA reads TGTGCCAGCAGTCTCATACCGGTCCACGAGCAGTACTTC. This codes for CASSLIPVHEQYF.

The chain links TRBV27 to TRBJ1-1; possibly TRBD1 for D (5 bases). Trimming removed 4 bases from V and 1 base from J, with 7 bases in between. The germline CDR1 and CDR2 sequences are MNHEY and SMNVEV (reference sequence). This CDR3 has 13 residues. The CDR3 loop reads CASSSTANTEAFF. The CDR3 DNA is TGTGCCAGCAGTTCGACAGCGAACACTGAAGCTTTCTTT.

Concerning this clone itself: Sequence at one end of the junction differs from germline and may be a read error. The genes are TRBV18 and TRBJ1-5; 11 bases fit TRBD1. Germline CDR1 KGHSH, CDR2 LQKENI. This CDR3 is 15 amino acids long. The chain's CDR3 is CVSSPPGTGGQPQHF. The CDR3, as DNA: TGTGTCAGCTCACCTCCAGGGACAGGGGGTCAGCCCCAGCATTTT.

This clone was detected once. This rearrangement joins TRBV30 to TRBJ2-2; D not certain. The CDR3 is made up of 12 amino acids. V was clipped by 3 bases and J by 4 bases, with 6 bases between them. Germline V gives CDR1 GTSNPN, CDR2 SVGIG (reference sequence). The CDR3 DNA reads as TGTGCCTGGAGGATCTTCACCGGGGAGCTGTTTTTT. Translating it yields CAWRIFTGELFF. Drawing the rest from reference TRBV30 and TRBJ2-2, the complete variable domain is SQTIHQWPATLVQPVGSPLSLECTVEGTSNPNLYWYRQAAGRGLQLLFYSVGIGQISSEVPQNLSASRPQDRQFILSSKKLLLSDSGFYLCAWRIFTGELFFGEGSRLTVL.

CDR3 region: CAWSGDRGSYEQYF. CDR3 nucleotides: TGTGCCTGGAGTGGGGACAGGGGGTCCTACGAGCAGTACTTC. The chain joins TRBV30 to TRBJ2-7; 11 bases agree with TRBD1. CDR1 GTSNPN and CDR2 SVGIG come from the germline V gene (reference sequence). V trimming: 1 base; J trimming: 1 base; junction bases outside the gene matches: 0. The CDR3 is 14 amino acids.

This sequence joins TRBV2 and TRBJ2-7; D is perhaps TRBD1 or TRBD2 (5 bases each). Trimming took 6 bases from V and 3 from J, leaving 12 bases between them. The CDR3 is made up of 13 amino acids. Germline CDR1 SNHLY, CDR2 FYNNEI. DNA for the CDR3: TGTGCCAGCAGCCGCCGGGGCTTCTACGAGCAGTACTTC. Its translation is CASSRRGFYEQYF.

The chain carries TRBV28 and TRBJ1-3; D is unclear. The V end was cut by 2 bases, the J end by 0 bases, with 11 bases between. CDR3 length: 16 residues. CDR1 MDHEN and CDR2 SYDVKM come from the germline V gene. The CDR3 DNA sequence: TGTGCCAGCAGTTTAGGCAGGCGAAGCTCTGGAAACACCATATATTTT. This encodes CASSLGRRSSGNTIYF.

The chain uses TRBV18 and TRBJ1-1, with D perhaps matching TRBD1 (5 bases). Trimming removed 1 base from V and 4 bases from J, with 7 bases in between. The germline CDR1 and CDR2 sequences are KGHSH and LQKENI. CDR3 length: 13 residues. The CDR3 DNA sequence: TGTGCCAGCTCACCACATGGGGGCACTGAAGCTTTCTTT. This translates into CASSPHGGTEAFF.

This chain joins TRBV5-1 and TRBJ2-1, with D unclear. The V gene lost 7 bases and the J gene lost 6 bases, with 17 bases spanning the gap. This CDR3 contains 14 residues. Germline values: CDR1 SGHRS, CDR2 YFSETQ. CDR3 amino acids: CASGAWERGNEQFF. CDR3 bases: TGCGCCAGCGGAGCTTGGGAAAGAGGCAATGAGCAGTTCTTC.

The CDR3 sequence is CASSYGGNRANGELFF. CDR3 DNA sequence: TGTGCCAGCAGTTACGGGGGGAACAGGGCTAACGGGGAGCTGTTTTTT. J is TRBJ2-2 and V is TRBV6-5; D is tentatively TRBD1 or TRBD2 (6 bases each). The V gene's germline CDR1 is MNHEY and CDR2 SVGAGI. This CDR3 is built from 16 residues. Between the trimmed V and J ends, which lost 2 bases and 7 bases, there was a span of 17 bases.

This chain connects TRBV6-5 to TRBJ2-3; D remains ambiguous. Germline V CDR1 and CDR2: MNHEY, SVGAGI. V dropped 8 bases and J dropped 0 bases, with 15 bases sitting between them. The CDR3 consists of 15 residues. This CDR3 is CASRPDVPSTDTQYF. The CDR3, as DNA: TGTGCCAGCCGCCCAGACGTACCTAGCACAGATACGCAGTATTTT.

The gene calls are TRBV2 and TRBJ1-4; the D gene is possibly TRBD1 (5 bases). The CDR3 contains 12 residues. The germline V gene has CDR1 SNHLY and CDR2 FYNNEI. Trimming left V 8 bases short and J 5 bases short, with 9 bases between. CDR3 residues: CASQRGNEKLFF. CDR3 in DNA: TGTGCCAGCCAAAGGGGCAATGAAAAACTGTTTTTT.

CDR3 bases: TGCGCCAGCAGCTCCGGGACAATCTACAATGAGCAGTTCTTC. Amino acid sequence: CASSSGTIYNEQFF. The chain carries TRBV5-1 and TRBJ2-1, with D tentatively TRBD1 (6 bases). The V gene lost 3 bases and the J gene lost 3 bases, with 10 bases spanning the gap. This CDR3 region has 14 residues. CDR1 SGHRS and CDR2 YFSETQ come from the germline V gene.

V gene TRBV10-3 combines with J gene TRBJ2-3; D remains unclear. Germline CDR1 is ENHRY and CDR2 is SYGVKD. The CDR3 loop spans 14 amino acids. V gave up 3 bases and J gave up 0 bases, with 7 bases separating them. The CDR3 nucleotides read TGTGCCATCAGTGACGCATCTAGCACAGATACGCAGTATTTT. Translation gives CAISDASSTDTQYF.

This sequence joins TRBV6-4 and TRBJ2-1, with TRBD2 identical over 8 bases. V shed 6 bases, J shed 9 bases, and the junction held 10 bases outside the gene matches. Germline CDR1 reads MRHNA; CDR2 reads SNTAGT. The CDR3 length is 14 residues. The CDR3 region has the DNA TGTGCCAGCAGCGTCCAGCGGGAGTTTGGTGAGCAGTTCTTC. It translates to CASSVQREFGEQFF.

V is TRBV6-1 and J is TRBJ1-1, with D possibly being TRBD1 (5 bases). Looked up from germline, CDR1 is MNHNS and CDR2 is SASEGT. The CDR3 extends over 14 amino acids. V was cut by 0 bases and J by 10 bases, with 15 bases left in between. The CDR3 coding sequence is TGTGCCAGCAGTGAAGCGGCGCGGGGACTCCGAGCTTTCTTT. Translating gives CASSEAARGLRAFF.

This rearrangement joins TRBV27 to TRBJ2-7; 11 bases are shared with TRBD2. Germline-derived CDR1 and CDR2 are MNHEY and SMNVEV (reference sequence). V shed 1 base and J 0 bases; nucleotides not matched to a gene: 8. CDR3 length equals 18 residues. The CDR3 DNA reads TGTGCCAGCAGTTTATTGGGTAGCGGGAGGGCGAGCTCCTACGAGCAGTACTTC. Translating it yields CASSLLGSGRASSYEQYF.